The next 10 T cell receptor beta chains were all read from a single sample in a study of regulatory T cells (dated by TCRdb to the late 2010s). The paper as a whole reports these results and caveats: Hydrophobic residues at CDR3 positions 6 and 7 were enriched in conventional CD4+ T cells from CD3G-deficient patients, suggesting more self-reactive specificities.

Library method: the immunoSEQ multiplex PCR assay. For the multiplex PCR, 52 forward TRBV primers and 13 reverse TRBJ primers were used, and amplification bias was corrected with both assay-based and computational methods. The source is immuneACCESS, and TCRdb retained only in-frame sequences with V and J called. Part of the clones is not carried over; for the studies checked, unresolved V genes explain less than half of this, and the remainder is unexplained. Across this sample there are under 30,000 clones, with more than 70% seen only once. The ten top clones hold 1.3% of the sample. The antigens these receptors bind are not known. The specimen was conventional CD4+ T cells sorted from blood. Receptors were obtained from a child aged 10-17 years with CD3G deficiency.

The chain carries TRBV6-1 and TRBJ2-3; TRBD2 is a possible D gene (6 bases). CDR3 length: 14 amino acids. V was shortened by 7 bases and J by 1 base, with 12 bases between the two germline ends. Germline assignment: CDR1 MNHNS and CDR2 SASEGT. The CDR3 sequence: CASKEGRGTDTQYF. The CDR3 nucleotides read TGTGCCAGCAAGGAGGGGCGCGGCACAGATACGCAGTATTTT.

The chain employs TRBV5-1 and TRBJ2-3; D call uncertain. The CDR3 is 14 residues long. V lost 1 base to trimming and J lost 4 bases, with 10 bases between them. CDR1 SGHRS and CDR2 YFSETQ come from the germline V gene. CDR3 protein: CASSLNLDADTQYF. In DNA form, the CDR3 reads TGCGCCAGCAGCTTGAACCTTGACGCAGATACGCAGTATTTT.

CDR3 DNA sequence: TGTGCCAGCAGCTCCCGGACAGGGGGCACCGGGGAGCTGTTTTTT. This gives the protein CASSSRTGGTGELFF. V gene TRBV7-9 combines with J gene TRBJ2-2, with 10 bases fitting TRBD1. Losses at the gene ends were 4 bases for V and 4 bases for J; bases not matched to a gene: 3. Per germline, CDR1 SEHNR and CDR2 FQNEAQ (reference sequence). This CDR3 region has 15 residues.

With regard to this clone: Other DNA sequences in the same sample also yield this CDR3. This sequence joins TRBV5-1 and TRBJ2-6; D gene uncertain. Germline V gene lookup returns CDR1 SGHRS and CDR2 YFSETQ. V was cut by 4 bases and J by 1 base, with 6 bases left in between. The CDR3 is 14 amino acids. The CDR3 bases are TGCGCCAGCAGCCTAGGATCTGGGGCCAACGTCCTGACTTTC. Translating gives CASSLGSGANVLTF. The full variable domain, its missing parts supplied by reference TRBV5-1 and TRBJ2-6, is KAGVTQTPRYLIKTRGQQVTLSCSPISGHRSVSWYQQTPGQGLQFLFEYFSETQRNKGNFPGRFSGRQFSNSRSEMNVSTLELGDSALYLCASSLGSGANVLTFGAGSRLTVL.

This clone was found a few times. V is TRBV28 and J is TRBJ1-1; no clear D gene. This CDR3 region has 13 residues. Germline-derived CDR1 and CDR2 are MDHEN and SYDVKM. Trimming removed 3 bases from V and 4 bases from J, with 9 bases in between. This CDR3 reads CASSFVSGTEAFF. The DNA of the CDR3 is TGTGCCAGCAGTTTTGTGTCGGGCACTGAAGCTTTCTTT.

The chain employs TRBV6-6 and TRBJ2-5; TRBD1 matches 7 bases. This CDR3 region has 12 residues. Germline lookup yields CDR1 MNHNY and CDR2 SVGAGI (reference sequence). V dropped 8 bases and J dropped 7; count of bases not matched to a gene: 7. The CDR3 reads CASSGQVATQYF. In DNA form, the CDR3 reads TGTGCCAGCTCTGGACAGGTGGCGACCCAGTACTTC.

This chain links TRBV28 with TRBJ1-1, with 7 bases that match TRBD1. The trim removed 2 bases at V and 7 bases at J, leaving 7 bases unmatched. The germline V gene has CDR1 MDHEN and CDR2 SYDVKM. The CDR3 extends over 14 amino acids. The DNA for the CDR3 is TGTGCCAGCAGTTTAGGACAGGCGGTAGGTGAAGCTTTCTTT. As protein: CASSLGQAVGEAFF.

The CDR3, as DNA: TGTGCCAGCAGTGGTCGGACTCTTAGCAATCAGCCCCAGCATTTT. Residues: CASSGRTLSNQPQHF. This chain uses TRBV6-1 with TRBJ1-5, with D unclear. CDR1 and CDR2 (germline): MNHNS, SASEGT. The germline V and J ends were trimmed by 4 bases and 0 bases, with 10 bases remaining between them. The length of the CDR3 is 15 residues.

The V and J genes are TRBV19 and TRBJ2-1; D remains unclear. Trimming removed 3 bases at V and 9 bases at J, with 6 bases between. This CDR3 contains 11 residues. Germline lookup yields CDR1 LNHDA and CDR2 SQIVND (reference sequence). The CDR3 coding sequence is TGTGCCAGTAGTATCGGCGGTGAGCAGTTCTTC. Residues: CASSIGGEQFF.

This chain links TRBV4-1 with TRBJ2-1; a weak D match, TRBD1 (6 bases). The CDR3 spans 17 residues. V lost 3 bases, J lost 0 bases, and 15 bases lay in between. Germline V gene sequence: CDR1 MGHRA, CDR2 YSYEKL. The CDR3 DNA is TGCGCCAGCAGCCATAATACCGGGACACCCTCCTACAATGAGCAGTTCTTC. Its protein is CASSHNTGTPSYNEQFF.